These T cell receptor beta chains were read from a single sample in a study of identical twins. One entry per CDR3 protein, called by TCRdb with MiXCR from the 5' RACE reads. The sample includes about 890,000 distinct CDR3 sequences, 9% to 15% of them seen just once. The sample was also linked to a second study, of yellow fever vaccine responses in identical twins.

Sample: PBMCs. The receptors derive from a woman younger than 30 in good health. Each CDR3 is given with its conserved first and last residue. Fields, in order: CDR3 DNA, CDR3 protein, D gene, J gene, V gene, clone size. The D gene is left open where the match is weak. Not all rows give a size; the values are once, few, many and, for expanded clones, a class.

DNA: TGTGCCAGCAGCCCAACAGGGAGGTCCTATAATTCACCCCTCCACTTT
CDR3: CASSPTGRSYNSPLHF
D: NA
J: TRBJ1-6
V: TRBV6-1
size: NA

DNA: TGTGCCAGCAAAAACAACCAGGGGCCCGGCGAGCAGTACTTC
CDR3: CASKNNQGPGEQYF
D: NA
J: TRBJ2-7
V: TRBV12-3/TRBV12-4
size: few

DNA: TGTGCCAGCAGCTCCCCAGGGGAGGGGACACGGTTTGACAATGAGCAGTTCTTC
CDR3: CASSSPGEGTRFDNEQFF
D: NA
J: TRBJ2-1
V: TRBV11-1
size: many

DNA: TGCAGTGCCCCCGACCCTAGCGGCCCGGAGGAGCTGTTTTTT
CDR3: CSAPDPSGPEELFF
D: TRBD2
J: TRBJ2-2
V: TRBV20-1
size: few

DNA: TGTGCCAGCAGTCCCAAGGAGAGAAACAATGAGCAGTTCTTC
CDR3: CASSPKERNNEQFF
D: NA
J: TRBJ2-1
V: TRBV28
size: NA

DNA: TGCGCCAGCACCATGGCCGTTAGCGGGAGGAGGTTTTATACGCAGTATTTT
CDR3: CASTMAVSGRRFYTQYF
D: TRBD2
J: TRBJ2-3
V: TRBV4-1
size: many

DNA: TGTGCCAGCAGTTTCTCGGGCGGGAGTGGGTACGAGCAGTACTTC
CDR3: CASSFSGGSGYEQYF
D: TRBD2
J: TRBJ2-7
V: TRBV27
size: NA

DNA: TGTGCCACCAGCAGATCCCGCCTGGACAGTGATGAGCAGTTCTTC
CDR3: CATSRSRLDSDEQFF
D: NA
J: TRBJ2-1
V: TRBV15
size: many

DNA: TGCAGTGCTAGCTTTTGGCAGTCTAGCACAGATACGCAGTATTTT
CDR3: CSASFWQSSTDTQYF
D: NA
J: TRBJ2-3
V: TRBV20-1
size: few

DNA: TGTGCCAGCAGCTTAGTGCAGGCTAGCGGGAGGGATATCAAAGGCTACGAGCAGTACTTC
CDR3: CASSLVQASGRDIKGYEQYF
D: TRBD2
J: TRBJ2-7
V: TRBV7-2
size: few

DNA: TGTGCCAGCAGCCGCGGGCCAGCCGGGGAGCTGTTTTTT
CDR3: CASSRGPAGELFF
D: NA
J: TRBJ2-2
V: TRBV5-5
size: few

DNA: TGCGCCAGCAGCCCTCAACCGACAGGAGTGAATCAGCCCCAGCATTTT
CDR3: CASSPQPTGVNQPQHF
D: NA
J: TRBJ1-5
V: TRBV5-1
size: NA

DNA: TGTGCCAGCAGTTCCCTGCCCCAGGCTGGGGCCAACGTCCTGACTTTC
CDR3: CASSSLPQAGANVLTF
D: NA
J: TRBJ2-6
V: TRBV6-5
size: NA

DNA: TGTGCCAGCAGTTATAGGGACACGAGTCAGCCCCAGCATTTT
CDR3: CASSYRDTSQPQHF
D: NA
J: TRBJ1-5
V: TRBV12-3/TRBV12-4
size: many

DNA: TGCGCCAGCAGCTTGGCCGGGGGAGGTCAGAATTCACCCCTCCACTTT
CDR3: CASSLAGGGQNSPLHF
D: NA
J: TRBJ1-6
V: TRBV5-1
size: many

DNA: TGCGCCAGCAGCGGGGACAGGTGGAATGAGCAGTTCTTC
CDR3: CASSGDRWNEQFF
D: TRBD1
J: TRBJ2-1
V: TRBV5-1
size: few

DNA: TGTGCCAGCAGCCCCCCAGGGGTCTCTACTGAAGCTTTCTTT
CDR3: CASSPPGVSTEAFF
D: NA
J: TRBJ1-1
V: TRBV9
size: NA

DNA: TGTGCCAGCAGGGTCGGTGGGGGGGCGAATCACTATGGCTACACCTTC
CDR3: CASRVGGGANHYGYTF
D: NA
J: TRBJ1-2
V: TRBV7-9
size: NA

DNA: TGTGCCAGCAGTTTTCCGAATTCCTACGAGCAGTACTTC
CDR3: CASSFPNSYEQYF
D: NA
J: TRBJ2-7
V: TRBV6-2/TRBV6-3
size: few

DNA: TGTCAATCCGGGGATCACTATGGCTACACCTTC
CDR3: CQSGDHYGYTF
D: NA
J: TRBJ1-2
V: TRBV28
size: many

DNA: TGTGCCAGCAGTTTCCACCGGACACTCCAGAATGAGCAGTTCTTC
CDR3: CASSFHRTLQNEQFF
D: NA
J: TRBJ2-1
V: TRBV27
size: few

DNA: TGCGCCAGCAGCTCTACAGGAGCTCTCCAAGAGACCCAGTACTTC
CDR3: CASSSTGALQETQYF
D: NA
J: TRBJ2-5
V: TRBV5-1
size: few

DNA: TGTGCCAGCAGCCCCGGGACAGGGGGCACTTCGCAGTATTTT
CDR3: CASSPGTGGTSQYF
D: TRBD1
J: TRBJ2-3
V: TRBV27
size: NA

DNA: TGTGCCAGCAGCGTACGCGGGACAGACCAAGAGACCCAGTACTTC
CDR3: CASSVRGTDQETQYF
D: NA
J: TRBJ2-5
V: TRBV9
size: few

DNA: TGTGCCAGCAGCTCCCGGGACAGGGAGTTTGCTGATGGCTACACCTTC
CDR3: CASSSRDREFADGYTF
D: TRBD1
J: TRBJ1-2
V: TRBV7-9
size: few

DNA: TGTGCCAGCAGCACCTCGCCAGGACAGGGGGCGTTGCATGAGCAGTTCTTC
CDR3: CASSTSPGQGALHEQFF
D: TRBD1
J: TRBJ2-1
V: TRBV28
size: few

DNA: TGTGCCAGCAGCTTAGCGGGGCGAACCTACAATGAGCAGTTCTTC
CDR3: CASSLAGRTYNEQFF
D: NA
J: TRBJ2-1
V: TRBV7-9
size: many

DNA: TGCGCCAGCAGCCAGACTAGAAGCTCCGCCTACGAGCAGTACTTC
CDR3: CASSQTRSSAYEQYF
D: NA
J: TRBJ2-7
V: TRBV4-1
size: few

DNA: TGTGCCAGCAGTTTAGAGTGGACTAGCACAGATACGCAGTATTTT
CDR3: CASSLEWTSTDTQYF
D: NA
J: TRBJ2-3
V: TRBV27
size: few

DNA: TGTGCCAGCAGCGTAGCTAACGGCTACGAGCAGTACTTC
CDR3: CASSVANGYEQYF
D: NA
J: TRBJ2-7
V: TRBV9
size: few

DNA: TGTGCCAGTAGTATTTATAAGAACTATGGCTACACCTTC
CDR3: CASSIYKNYGYTF
D: NA
J: TRBJ1-2
V: TRBV19
size: NA